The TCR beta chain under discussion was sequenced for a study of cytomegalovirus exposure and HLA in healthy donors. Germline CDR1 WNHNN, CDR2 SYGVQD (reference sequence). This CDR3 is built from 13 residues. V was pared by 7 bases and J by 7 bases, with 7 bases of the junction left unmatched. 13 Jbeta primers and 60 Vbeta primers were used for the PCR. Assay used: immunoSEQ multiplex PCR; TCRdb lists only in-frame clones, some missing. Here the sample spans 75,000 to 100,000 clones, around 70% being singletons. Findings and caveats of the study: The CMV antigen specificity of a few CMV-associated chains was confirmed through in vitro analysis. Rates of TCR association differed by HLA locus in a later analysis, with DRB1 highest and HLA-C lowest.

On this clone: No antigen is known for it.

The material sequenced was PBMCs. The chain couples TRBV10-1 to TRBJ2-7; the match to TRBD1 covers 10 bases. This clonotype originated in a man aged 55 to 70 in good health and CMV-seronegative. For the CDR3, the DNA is TGCGCCAGCACCCGACAGGGGGCTTATGAGCAGTACTTC. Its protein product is CASTRQGAYEQYF.